This TCR beta chain was obtained from a study of blood T cell repertoires in COVID-19. The CDR3 runs 16 residues. The junction had 5 bases not matched to a gene; V was cut back by 2 bases and J by 2 bases. Germline V gene sequence: CDR1 SEHNR, CDR2 FQNEAQ (reference sequence). The protocol was immunoSEQ multiplex PCR, while the TCRdb copy is restricted to in-frame clones and leaves out a portion. In the table there are about 110,000 clones, around 81% of which are singletons. Sequenced input: peripheral blood. The chain is built from TRBV7-9 and TRBJ2-5; TRBD2 matches at 10 bases. The sequence came from a human donor in a cohort sampled during active or convalescent COVID-19. The CDR3: CASSLFSGGTQETQYF. CDR3 sequence (DNA): TGTGCCAGCAGCTTATTTAGCGGGGGGACGCAAGAGACCCAGTACTTC. Based on the CDR3 plus reference TRBV7-9 and TRBJ2-5, the full variable domain is DTGVSQNPRHKITKRGQNVTFRCDPISEHNRLYWYRQTLGQGPEFLTYFQNEAQLEKSRLLSDRFSAERPKGSFSTLEIQRTEQGDSAMYLCASSLFSGGTQETQYFGPGTRLLVL.